This record covers a single T cell receptor (beta chain). As yet, its antigen is unknown. With 4 bases removed from V and 7 bases from J, the gap between germline ends came to 13 bases. The germline V gene encodes CDR1 SQVTM and CDR2 ANQGSEA. The CDR3 contains 12 residues. Over chemoradiotherapy, repertoires were sampled more than once. The data are from a study of chemoradiotherapy in HPV16-positive cancers. Study information: Two HPV16-positive patients' cells yielded candidate HPV-specific clones and common motifs. Regarding the study as a whole: During treatment, candidate HPV-specific clones and E7-related motifs expanded in tumor. In HPV16-positive patients, HPV-responsive T-cell expansion tracked better recurrence-free survival.

Clones were read by immunoSEQ multiplex PCR, and TCRdb kept only the in-frame ones, dropping some. The sample lists some 4,600 clones, 85% to 90% occurring once. The receptor comes from a human donor with HPV-associated anogenital cancer. The sample was gathered from a patient who underwent chemoradiotherapy. The chain links TRBV29-1 to TRBJ1-2, with a weak D call TRBD1 (5 bases). CDR3 in amino acids: CSVVSGNGGYTF. DNA of the CDR3: TGCAGCGTTGTTTCAGGGAATGGTGGCTACACCTTC. Supplemented by reference TRBV29-1 and TRBJ1-2, the full variable domain reads SAVISQKPSRDICQRGTSLTIQCQVDSQVTMMFWYRQQPGQSLTLIATANQGSEATYESGFVIDKFPISRPNLTFSTLTVSNMSPEDSSIYLCSVVSGNGGYTFGSGTRLTVV.